Below, 3 T cell receptor beta chains from the same sample are listed, as sequenced in a study of control samples from healthy donors and cancer patients. The method was immunoSEQ multiplex PCR; TCRdb's version includes in-frame clones alone and lacks a portion of them. Of about 48,000 clones in the sample, about 93% were seen once. The source material was PBMCs. Source of these receptors: a woman between 45 and 60 years old with head and neck cancer.

The rearrangement uses TRBV14 and TRBJ2-1, with 7 bases fitting TRBD2. Looked up from germline, CDR1 is SGHDN and CDR2 is FVKESK. The V and J ends lost 4 bases and 7 bases, in that order; junction bases with no gene match: 7. The CDR3 runs 14 residues. CDR3 region: CASSRQLARNEQFF. The CDR3 DNA reads TGTGCCAGCAGCCGCCAACTAGCGAGGAATGAGCAGTTCTTC.

J is TRBJ1-2 and V is TRBV14, with 7 bases lining up with TRBD1. Per the germline V gene, CDR1 is SGHDN and CDR2 is FVKESK. The CDR3 contains 13 residues. V lost 2 bases to trimming and J lost 6 bases; unmatched junction nucleotides: 3. The CDR3 protein is CASSQQGVDGYTF. The CDR3 coding sequence is TGTGCCAGCAGCCAACAGGGGGTGGATGGCTACACCTTC.

The chain uses TRBV2 and TRBJ1-2, with D unresolved. Germline-derived CDR1 and CDR2 are SNHLY and FYNNEI. Between the trimmed V and J ends, which lost 8 bases and 3 bases, there was a span of 7 bases. This CDR3 spans 11 amino acids. The chain's CDR3 is CASASHYGYTF. CDR3 in DNA: TGTGCCAGCGCCTCCCACTATGGCTACACCTTC.